One T cell receptor beta chain is described in this entry. The antigen remains unidentified. This sample was taken from a study of Ad26.COV2.S vaccination and SARS-CoV-2 variants. Study-level background: The authors gave Ad26.COV2.S intramuscularly, either once or twice 56 days apart.

Study results and limitations: For non-spike TCRs, breadth in vaccine recipients resembled that in placebo recipients. Reportedly, spike-specific CD8+ and CD4+ T cell responses achieved substantial breadth once vaccination had taken place.

The CDR3 contains 13 residues. Trimming pared 4 bases from V and 2 bases from J, leaving 8 bases between. The V gene's germline CDR1 is SGHNT and CDR2 YENEEA. Sample treatment: some 20 received Ad26.COV2.S at low or high dose, single or two shots; about five received placebo; per-sample allocation not given. Repertoires come from day 63 after the first vaccine or placebo injection. An adult of 18-55 years in Boston served as donor. Assay used: immunoSEQ multiplex PCR; TCRdb lists only in-frame clones, some missing. This table holds roughly 320,000 clones, around 84% found once. The TCR sequence derives from a person between 18 and 60 years old who received the Ad26.COV2.S COVID-19 vaccine or a placebo. J is TRBJ2-5 and V is TRBV11-3, with a weak D call TRBD1 (6 bases). The sequencing here drew on peripheral blood, taken in a trial of Ad26.COV2.S vaccine versus placebo. The CDR3 reads CASSSGVQETQYF. CDR3 DNA: TGTGCCAGCAGCTCAGGGGTACAAGAGACCCAGTACTTC.